Below, 25 T cell receptor beta chains from the same sample are listed, as sequenced in a study of cytomegalovirus exposure and HLA in healthy donors. PCR was performed using 60 Vbeta and 13 Jbeta primers. TCRdb's copy holds only in-frame clones and misses some; the assay was immunoSEQ multiplex PCR. In the table there are around 170,000 clones, approximately 80% of which are singletons. The sequenced material came from PBMCs. These receptors originate from a girl under 18 in good health and CMV-seropositive.

This chain uses TRBV16 with TRBJ1-1, with D possibly TRBD1 on 6 matching bases. Germline V gene lookup returns CDR1 KGHSY and CDR2 FQNENV. This CDR3 has 14 amino acids. V was cut by 5 bases and J by 0 bases, with 10 bases left in between. Here the CDR3 reads CASSLQGMNTEAFF. DNA of the CDR3: TGTGCCAGCAGCTTACAGGGCATGAACACTGAAGCTTTCTTT.

V usage is TRBV30 and J usage is TRBJ1-2, with D hard to call. CDR3 length: 13 amino acids. Trimming removed 8 bases at V and 1 base at J, with 14 bases between. In germline, CDR1 is GTSNPN, CDR2 SVGIG (reference sequence). CDR3 nucleotides: TGTGCCAGCCGGACTGATGATAACTATGGCTACACCTTC. Its protein is CASRTDDNYGYTF.

This clone was observed once. This rearrangement joins TRBV10-3 to TRBJ2-1; 8 bases match TRBD1. CDR3 size: 14 residues. V lost 5 bases, J lost 4 bases, and 4 bases stayed unmatched. Germline V gives CDR1 ENHRY, CDR2 SYGVKD. The CDR3 bases are TGTGCCATCAGTTGGGGACAGGTGTACAATGAGCAGTTCTTC. Translation: CAISWGQVYNEQFF.

CDR3 nucleotides: TGTGCCAGCAGCTACGGACAGGGAGGGAACACTGAAGCTTTCTTT. Translated, it gives CASSYGQGGNTEAFF. The gene calls are TRBV5-6 and TRBJ1-1; 8 bases agree with TRBD1. V gave up 3 bases and J gave up 1 base; unmatched junction bases: 5. Germline V gene sequence: CDR1 SGHDT, CDR2 YYEEEE. The CDR3 totals 15 residues. Filled out from reference TRBV5-6 and TRBJ1-1, the complete variable domain reads DAGVTQSPTHLIKTRGQQVTLRCSPKSGHDTVSWYQQALGQGPQFIFQYYEEEERQRGNFPDRFSGHQFPNYSSELNVNALLLGDSALYLCASSYGQGGNTEAFFGQGTRLTVV.

The rearrangement links TRBV19 to TRBJ1-1; tentative D call: TRBD1 (5 bases). The CDR3 is 17 amino acids. Germline V gene data show CDR1 as LNHDA and CDR2 as SQIVND (reference sequence). Between the trimmed V and J ends, which lost 3 bases and 12 bases, there was a span of 29 bases. The CDR3 DNA reads as TGTGCCAGTAGTATGGGGCCCTTGAGGGGACTCAAGACATGGACTTTCTTT. It yields the protein CASSMGPLRGLKTWTFF.

This chain links TRBV6-5 with TRBJ1-1; possible D gene TRBD1, 5 bases. V lost 6 bases, J lost 1 base, and 9 bases lay in between. CDR1 and CDR2 (germline): MNHEY, SVGAGI. The CDR3 covers 13 residues. This chain's CDR3 is CASSRGKNTEAFF. The CDR3 DNA reads TGTGCCAGCAGCCGGGGGAAGAACACTGAAGCTTTCTTT.

The rearrangement links TRBV7-9 to TRBJ2-1; D is perhaps TRBD2 (6 bases). Germline-derived CDR1 and CDR2 are SEHNR and FQNEAQ (reference sequence). The V and J ends lost 1 base and 6 bases respectively, with 16 bases between them. The CDR3 sequence is 16 residues long. CDR3 DNA sequence: TGTGCCAGCAGCTTAGTTCGCGGGATCGAGGGCAATGAGCAGTTCTTC. Amino acid sequence: CASSLVRGIEGNEQFF.

The chain has TRBV5-1 and TRBJ1-5; 10 bases line up with TRBD1. The CDR3 consists of 15 residues. With 0 bases clipped from V and 7 bases from J, the junction kept 4 bases outside the gene matches. Germline V gene sequence: CDR1 SGHRS, CDR2 YFSETQ. In DNA, the CDR3 is TGCGCCAGCAGCTTGGACGGGACAGGGGCCCAGCCCCAGCATTTT. Amino acids: CASSLDGTGAQPQHF.

V gene TRBV5-1 combines with J gene TRBJ1-1; D is ambiguous. V dropped 7 bases and J dropped 7 bases, with 14 bases sitting between them. CDR1 is SGHRS, CDR2 YFSETQ, per germline. The length of the CDR3 is 12 residues. The CDR3 loop reads CASRVSLGEAFF. The CDR3 nucleotides are TGCGCCAGCCGGGTCTCCTTGGGTGAAGCTTTCTTT. The full variable domain, completed using reference TRBV5-1 and TRBJ1-1, is KAGVTQTPRYLIKTRGQQVTLSCSPISGHRSVSWYQQTPGQGLQFLFEYFSETQRNKGNFPGRFSGRQFSNSRSEMNVSTLELGDSALYLCASRVSLGEAFFGQGTRLTVV.

The chain uses TRBV7-9 and TRBJ2-4, with 8 bases that match TRBD1. V was clipped by 5 bases and J by 8 bases; unmatched bases: 2. The CDR3 spans 12 residues. CDR1 SEHNR and CDR2 FQNEAQ come from the germline V gene (reference sequence). The CDR3 nucleotides read TGTGCCAGCAGCCCGACAGGGGACATTCAGTACTTC. This gives the protein CASSPTGDIQYF.

The count of this clone is one. V is TRBV2 and J is TRBJ2-1, with 8 bases identical to TRBD2. The ends lost 6 bases at V and 5 bases at J; junction bases unmatched: 9. Germline CDR1 is SNHLY and CDR2 is FYNNEI. The CDR3 has 15 residues. The CDR3 region is CASRRSREVDNEQFF. CDR3 bases: TGTGCCAGCAGGCGGTCGCGGGAGGTAGACAATGAGCAGTTCTTC.

V and J are TRBV29-1 and TRBJ2-7; D gene uncertain. Trimming shortened V by 4 bases and J by 0 bases, and 13 bases separated the two germline ends. The germline V gene encodes CDR1 SQVTM and CDR2 ANQGSEA. This CDR3 region has 14 residues. In nucleotides, the CDR3 is TGCAGCGTTGTGTCAAACTCAAACTCCTACGAGCAGTACTTC. Amino acids: CSVVSNSNSYEQYF.

The genes are TRBV7-2 and TRBJ1-3; D not certain. The CDR3 runs 16 residues. V was cut by 2 bases and J by 0 bases, with 11 bases left in between. CDR1 and CDR2 from the germline V gene are SGHTA and FQGNSA. CDR3 amino acids: CASSLSQLPSGNTIYF. The CDR3 DNA reads as TGTGCCAGCAGCTTAAGTCAGTTACCCTCTGGAAACACCATATATTTT.

V is TRBV19 and J is TRBJ1-5; 9 bases line up with TRBD1. The CDR3 is 19 residues long. V shed 4 bases, J shed 0 bases, and the junction held 13 bases outside the gene matches. Germline-derived CDR1 and CDR2 are LNHDA and SQIVND (reference sequence). CDR3 protein: CASSTLPTGGTYSNQPQHF. CDR3 nucleotides: TGTGCCAGTAGTACATTACCTACAGGGGGCACTTATAGCAATCAGCCCCAGCATTTT.

This clone appeared a single time. The chain links TRBV6-1 to TRBJ1-1, with D perhaps TRBD1 (5 bases). The V end was cut by 6 bases, the J end by 1 base, with 9 bases between. Germline CDR1 is MNHNS and CDR2 is SASEGT. The CDR3 consists of 13 residues. CDR3 DNA sequence: TGTGCCAGCAGGGGACTGGGGAACACTGAAGCTTTCTTT. Amino acids: CASRGLGNTEAFF.

The chain joins TRBV7-6 to TRBJ1-3; D uncertain. Trimming took 2 bases from V and 3 from J, leaving 11 bases between them. CDR1 is SGHVS, CDR2 FNYEAQ, per germline. The CDR3 consists of 15 residues. This chain's CDR3 is CASSLLPIFGNTIYF. The DNA for the CDR3 is TGTGCCAGCAGCTTACTACCGATATTTGGAAACACCATATATTTT.

This clone has just one count. The V call is TRBV5-1, the J call TRBJ2-3; D is uncertain. The CDR3 extends over 11 amino acids. Trimming removed 5 bases from V and 2 bases from J, with 3 bases in between. Germline CDR1 and CDR2: SGHRS and YFSETQ. This CDR3 reads CASRATDTQYF. The CDR3 bases are TGCGCCAGCAGGGCCACAGATACGCAGTATTTT. The whole variable domain, remainder taken from reference TRBV5-1 and TRBJ2-3, is KAGVTQTPRYLIKTRGQQVTLSCSPISGHRSVSWYQQTPGQGLQFLFEYFSETQRNKGNFPGRFSGRQFSNSRSEMNVSTLELGDSALYLCASRATDTQYFGPGTRLTVL.

CDR3 residues: CASSEMGTGGYEQYF. The CDR3 nucleotides are TGTGCCAGCAGTGAAATGGGGACAGGGGGATACGAGCAGTACTTC. This chain joins TRBV6-1 and TRBJ2-7; 11 nucleotides align to TRBD1. The V segment lost 2 bases and the J segment 4 bases; nucleotides outside the gene matches: 4. Germline V gene lookup returns CDR1 MNHNS and CDR2 SASEGT. This CDR3 contains 15 residues.

The rearrangement joins TRBV29-1 to TRBJ2-5; 9 nucleotides align to TRBD2. V was clipped by 6 bases and J by 7 bases; unmatched bases: 15. CDR1 is SQVTM, CDR2 ANQGSEA, per germline. This CDR3 is 15 amino acids long. CDR3 in DNA: TGCAGCGTCGCTAGCGGGGCACCTTTTGGGGGGACCCAGTACTTC. Its protein is CSVASGAPFGGTQYF.

This clone was recorded once. The CDR3: CASSLLAGATDTQYF. The DNA of the CDR3 is TGTGCCAGCAGCTTACTAGCGGGAGCTACAGATACGCAGTATTTT. V gene TRBV7-2 combines with J gene TRBJ2-3, with 10 bases fitting TRBD2. This CDR3 comprises 15 residues. The J segment lost 3 bases and the V segment lost 2 bases, leaving 2 bases of the junction unmatched. The germline V gene has CDR1 SGHTA and CDR2 FQGNSA.

The V gene is TRBV29-1, the J gene TRBJ2-3; maybe TRBD2 (5 bases). V lost 0 bases and J lost 2, with 9 bases in between. Looked up from germline, CDR1 is SQVTM and CDR2 is ANQGSEA. There are 14 residues in the CDR3. In DNA, the CDR3 is TGCAGCGTTGAAGAGGCGCGGGTCACAGATACGCAGTATTTT. This gives the protein CSVEEARVTDTQYF.

The chain links TRBV7-9 to TRBJ1-5; D perhaps matches TRBD1 (5 bases). V lost 6 bases, J lost 1 base, and 10 bases lay in between. Germline V lookup: CDR1 SEHNR, CDR2 FQNEAQ (reference sequence). This CDR3 is built from 14 residues. CDR3: CASRPEGSNQPQHF. The CDR3 nucleotides are TGTGCCAGCAGACCGGAGGGGAGCAATCAGCCCCAGCATTTT.

The V call is TRBV9, the J call TRBJ2-7; D not certain. V lost 0 bases and J 1 base, leaving 11 bases between the germline ends. The CDR3 consists of 15 residues. The germline CDR1 and CDR2 sequences are SGDLS and YYNGEE. This chain's CDR3 is CASSVVLGRSYEQYF. The CDR3 coding sequence is TGTGCCAGCAGCGTAGTATTGGGCAGGTCCTACGAGCAGTACTTC.

The J gene is TRBJ2-1, the V gene TRBV9, with TRBD2 matching 10 bases. Trimming cost V 7 bases and J 5 bases; bases outside gene matches: 6. Germline CDR1 is SGDLS and CDR2 is YYNGEE. This CDR3 contains 14 residues. CDR3 DNA: TGTGCCAGCGGAGAGGGGACTAGCGACAATGAGCAGTTCTTC. It yields the protein CASGEGTSDNEQFF.

This clone was counted a few times. The genes are TRBV5-1 and TRBJ1-1; the D is unclear. CDR1 is SGHRS, CDR2 YFSETQ, per germline. V was clipped by 0 bases and J by 4 bases, with 16 bases between them. The CDR3 runs to 16 residues. CDR3 bases: TGCGCCAGCAGCTTGGTCCTAGGGAGTGAGGCCACTGAAGCTTTCTTT. Its translation is CASSLVLGSEATEAFF.